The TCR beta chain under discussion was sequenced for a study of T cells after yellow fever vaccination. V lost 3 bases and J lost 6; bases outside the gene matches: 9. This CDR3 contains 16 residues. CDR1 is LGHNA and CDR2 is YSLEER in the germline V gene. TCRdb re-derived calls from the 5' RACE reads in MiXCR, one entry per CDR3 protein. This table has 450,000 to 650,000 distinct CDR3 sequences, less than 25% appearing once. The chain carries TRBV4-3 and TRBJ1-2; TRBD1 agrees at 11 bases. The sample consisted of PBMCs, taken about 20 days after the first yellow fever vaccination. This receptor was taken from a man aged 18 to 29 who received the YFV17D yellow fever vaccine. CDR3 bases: TGCGCCAGCAGCCACCTCGGACAGGGGGCGATCCATGGCTACACCTTC. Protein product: CASSHLGQGAIHGYTF.